This is a list of T cell receptor beta chains from one sample in a study of T cell responses to AZD1222 COVID-19 vaccine. Data came from immunoSEQ multiplex PCR; TCRdb stores just in-frame clones and leaves some out. The repertoire has roughly 93,000 clones, under 90% of them found once; the top ten carry about 28%. The material was peripheral blood, obtained on day 0 of AZD1222 vaccination. Source of these receptors: an adult in good health. CDR3s include the opening cysteine and the closing phenylalanine or tryptophan. Each record gives: clone size, D gene, J gene, V gene, CDR3 protein, CDR3 DNA. The D gene is left open where the match is weak. Clone size, where shown, is once, few, many, or a class for clones that have expanded.

abundance: NA; d_gene: NA; j_gene: TRBJ2-3; v_gene: TRBV7-2; CDR3aa: CASRSPTADIDTQYF; CDR3nt: TGTGCCAGCAGATCCCCCACAGCGGATATAGATACGCAGTATTTT
abundance: NA; d_gene: NA; j_gene: TRBJ2-7; v_gene: TRBV5-6; CDR3aa: CASSLAPPPGEQYF; CDR3nt: TGTGCCAGCAGCTTGGCCCCGCCGCCAGGCGAGCAGTACTTC
abundance: NA; d_gene: TRBD2; j_gene: TRBJ2-7; v_gene: TRBV12-3/TRBV12-4; CDR3aa: CASSSSGNYEQYF; CDR3nt: TGTGCCAGCAGTTCAAGCGGGAATTACGAGCAGTACTTC
abundance: NA; d_gene: NA; j_gene: TRBJ2-3; v_gene: TRBV30; CDR3aa: CAFGGNKGDTQYF; CDR3nt: TGTGCATTCGGGGGCAACAAGGGAGATACGCAGTATTTT
abundance: NA; d_gene: NA; j_gene: TRBJ1-1; v_gene: TRBV7-9; CDR3aa: CASSLWGGDTEAFF; CDR3nt: TGTGCCAGCAGCTTATGGGGGGGCGACACTGAAGCTTTCTTT
abundance: NA; d_gene: TRBD1; j_gene: TRBJ2-7; v_gene: TRBV15; CDR3aa: CATSSGTGERSYEQYF; CDR3nt: TGTGCCACCAGCAGCGGGACAGGGGAGAGGTCCTACGAGCAGTACTTC
abundance: NA; d_gene: NA; j_gene: TRBJ2-2; v_gene: TRBV5-1; CDR3aa: CASSPVGSGAGELFF; CDR3nt: TGCGCCAGCAGCCCGGTGGGTTCAGGGGCCGGGGAGCTGTTTTTT
abundance: NA; d_gene: TRBD1; j_gene: TRBJ2-7; v_gene: TRBV11-3; CDR3aa: CASSLGTGLAYEQYF; CDR3nt: TGTGCCAGCAGCTTGGGGACAGGGCTTGCCTACGAGCAGTACTTC
abundance: NA; d_gene: TRBD2; j_gene: TRBJ2-7; v_gene: TRBV11-2; CDR3aa: CASSPTSGSSYEQYF; CDR3nt: TGTGCCAGCAGCCCAACTAGCGGGAGCTCCTACGAGCAGTACTTC
abundance: NA; d_gene: NA; j_gene: TRBJ1-4; v_gene: TRBV6-5; CDR3aa: CASSPRETLFEKLFF; CDR3nt: TGTGCCAGCAGTCCGCGGGAGACGCTTTTTGAAAAACTGTTTTTT
abundance: NA; d_gene: NA; j_gene: TRBJ1-4; v_gene: TRBV19; CDR3aa: CASSSSSRSSTNEKLFF; CDR3nt: TGTGCCAGTAGTAGCTCATCCCGCTCTTCAACTAATGAAAAACTGTTTTTT
abundance: NA; d_gene: NA; j_gene: TRBJ1-1; v_gene: TRBV29-1; CDR3aa: CSGNAGSEAFF; CDR3nt: TGCAGCGGCAATGCAGGGTCCGAAGCTTTCTTT
abundance: NA; d_gene: NA; j_gene: TRBJ2-7; v_gene: TRBV7-9; CDR3aa: CASSTRIHEQYF; CDR3nt: TGTGCCAGCAGCACCCGCATTCACGAGCAGTACTTC
abundance: once; d_gene: NA; j_gene: TRBJ1-5; v_gene: TRBV7-9; CDR3aa: CASSYPGPNQPQHF; CDR3nt: TGTGCCAGCAGCTACCCAGGGCCCAATCAGCCCCAGCATTTT
abundance: NA; d_gene: NA; j_gene: TRBJ2-7; v_gene: TRBV6-5; CDR3aa: CASDPLGGAAYEQYF; CDR3nt: TGTGCCAGCGACCCCCTAGGAGGGGCGGCCTACGAGCAGTACTTC
abundance: NA; d_gene: TRBD1; j_gene: TRBJ1-1; v_gene: TRBV28; CDR3aa: CASSSTGANTEAFF; CDR3nt: TGTGCCAGCAGCTCGACAGGGGCGAACACTGAAGCTTTCTTT
abundance: NA; d_gene: TRBD1; j_gene: TRBJ2-1; v_gene: TRBV19; CDR3aa: CASSIVGTGYNEQFF; CDR3nt: TGTGCCAGTAGTATAGTTGGGACAGGGTACAATGAGCAGTTCTTC
abundance: NA; d_gene: TRBD2; j_gene: TRBJ2-7; v_gene: TRBV14; CDR3aa: CASSPTSGRTHEQYF; CDR3nt: TGTGCCAGCAGTCCGACTAGCGGGAGGACCCACGAGCAGTACTTC
abundance: NA; d_gene: NA; j_gene: TRBJ1-6; v_gene: TRBV5-6; CDR3aa: CASSLAGGPPLHF; CDR3nt: TGTGCCAGCAGCTTGGCCGGGGGACCACCCCTCCACTTT
abundance: NA; d_gene: NA; j_gene: TRBJ2-3; v_gene: TRBV7-3; CDR3aa: CASSPGADTQYF; CDR3nt: TGTGCCAGCAGCCCTGGCGCAGATACGCAGTATTTT
abundance: NA; d_gene: NA; j_gene: TRBJ2-5; v_gene: TRBV24-1; CDR3aa: CATSDFRDIVETQYF; CDR3nt: TGTGCCACCAGTGATTTTAGGGATATCGTAGAGACCCAGTACTTC
abundance: NA; d_gene: NA; j_gene: TRBJ2-1; v_gene: TRBV20-1; CDR3aa: CSASPGYYNEQFF; CDR3nt: TGCAGTGCTAGTCCCGGGTACTACAATGAGCAGTTCTTC
abundance: NA; d_gene: TRBD2; j_gene: TRBJ2-2; v_gene: TRBV7-2; CDR3aa: CASSYVAGGATGELFF; CDR3nt: TGTGCCAGCAGCTATGTGGCGGGAGGTGCTACCGGGGAGCTGTTTTTT
abundance: NA; d_gene: NA; j_gene: TRBJ1-5; v_gene: TRBV28; CDR3aa: CASRGATLYNQPQHF; CDR3nt: TGTGCCAGCAGGGGGGCGACCCTGTACAATCAGCCCCAGCATTTT
abundance: few; d_gene: NA; j_gene: TRBJ1-1; v_gene: TRBV6-4; CDR3aa: CASSEGENTEAFF; CDR3nt: TGTGCCAGCAGTGAGGGGGAGAACACTGAAGCTTTCTTT
abundance: NA; d_gene: NA; j_gene: TRBJ1-4; v_gene: TRBV5-4; CDR3aa: CASSFAGGNEKLFF; CDR3nt: TGTGCCAGCAGCTTTGCGGGGGGGAATGAAAAACTGTTTTTT
abundance: NA; d_gene: TRBD2; j_gene: TRBJ2-1; v_gene: TRBV4-3; CDR3aa: CASSLSGRADNEQFF; CDR3nt: TGCGCCAGCAGCCTGTCCGGGAGGGCAGACAATGAGCAGTTCTTC
abundance: NA; d_gene: TRBD2; j_gene: TRBJ2-3; v_gene: TRBV18; CDR3aa: CASSALTSGTRDTQYF; CDR3nt: TGTGCCAGCTCAGCTCTGACTAGCGGGACAAGAGATACGCAGTATTTT
abundance: NA; d_gene: TRBD1; j_gene: TRBJ2-7; v_gene: TRBV23-1; CDR3aa: CATCRDRGYEQYF; CDR3nt: TGCGCCACATGCCGGGACAGGGGTTACGAGCAGTACTTC
abundance: NA; d_gene: NA; j_gene: TRBJ2-3; v_gene: TRBV30; CDR3aa: CAWGAGASTDTQYF; CDR3nt: TGTGCCTGGGGGGCAGGGGCTAGCACAGATACGCAGTATTTT
abundance: NA; d_gene: NA; j_gene: TRBJ2-1; v_gene: TRBV2; CDR3aa: CASNGPAHEQFF; CDR3nt: TGTGCCAGCAATGGGCCAGCGCATGAGCAGTTCTTC
abundance: NA; d_gene: NA; j_gene: TRBJ1-2; v_gene: TRBV5-1; CDR3aa: CASSLREAYGYTF; CDR3nt: TGCGCCAGCAGCTTGAGGGAGGCCTATGGCTACACCTTC
abundance: few; d_gene: NA; j_gene: TRBJ1-3; v_gene: TRBV28; CDR3aa: CASSAGAVQSIYF; CDR3nt: TGTGCCAGCAGTGCCGGGGCTGTTCAATCCATATATTTT
abundance: NA; d_gene: NA; j_gene: TRBJ2-7; v_gene: TRBV28; CDR3aa: CASSSPRGGSYEQYF; CDR3nt: TGTGCCAGCAGTTCCCCCCGTGGGGGAAGCTACGAGCAGTACTTC
abundance: NA; d_gene: TRBD2; j_gene: TRBJ2-3; v_gene: TRBV9; CDR3aa: CASSEGTSGRTDTQYF; CDR3nt: TGTGCCAGCAGCGAAGGGACTAGCGGGAGGACAGATACGCAGTATTTT
abundance: NA; d_gene: TRBD2; j_gene: TRBJ2-2; v_gene: TRBV9; CDR3aa: CASSVGGLAVNTGELFF; CDR3nt: TGTGCCAGCAGCGTAGGAGGACTAGCGGTAAACACCGGGGAGCTGTTTTTT
abundance: NA; d_gene: NA; j_gene: TRBJ1-1; v_gene: TRBV5-1; CDR3aa: CASRPTGRLNTEAFF; CDR3nt: TGCGCCAGCAGACCGACGGGCAGACTGAACACTGAAGCTTTCTTT